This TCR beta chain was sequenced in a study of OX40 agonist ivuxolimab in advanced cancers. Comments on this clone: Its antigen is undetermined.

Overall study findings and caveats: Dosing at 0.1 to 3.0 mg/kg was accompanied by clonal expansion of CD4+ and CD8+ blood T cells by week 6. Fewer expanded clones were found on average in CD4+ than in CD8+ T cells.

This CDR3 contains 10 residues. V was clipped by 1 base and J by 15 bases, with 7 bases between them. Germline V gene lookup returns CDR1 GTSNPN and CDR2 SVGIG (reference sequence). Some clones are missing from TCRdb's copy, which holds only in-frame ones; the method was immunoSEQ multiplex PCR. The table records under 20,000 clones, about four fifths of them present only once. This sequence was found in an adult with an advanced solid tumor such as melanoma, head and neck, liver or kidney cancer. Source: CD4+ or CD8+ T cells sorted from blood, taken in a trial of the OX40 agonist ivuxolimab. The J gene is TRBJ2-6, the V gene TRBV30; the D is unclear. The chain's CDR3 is CAWSGRDLTF. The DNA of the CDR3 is TGTGCCTGGAGTGGACGAGACCTGACTTTC.